This TCR beta chain is from a study of T cell changes during pregnancy in multiple sclerosis. Assay used: immunoSEQ multiplex PCR; TCRdb lists only in-frame clones, some missing. This sample has some 110,000 clones, with 92% found just once. The V end was cut by 6 bases, the J end by 5 bases, with 8 bases between. The germline V gene has CDR1 LNHDA and CDR2 SQIVND (reference sequence). The length of the CDR3 is 12 residues. V usage is TRBV19 and J usage is TRBJ2-1, with D possibly matching TRBD2 (6 bases). The sequences come from peripheral blood, collected in the third trimester of pregnancy. The sequence came from a female donor with multiple sclerosis, enrolled in a pregnancy study. The CDR3 DNA follows: TGTGCCAGTAGGGGGGGTGACAATGAGCAGTTCTTC. Translated: CASRGGDNEQFF.